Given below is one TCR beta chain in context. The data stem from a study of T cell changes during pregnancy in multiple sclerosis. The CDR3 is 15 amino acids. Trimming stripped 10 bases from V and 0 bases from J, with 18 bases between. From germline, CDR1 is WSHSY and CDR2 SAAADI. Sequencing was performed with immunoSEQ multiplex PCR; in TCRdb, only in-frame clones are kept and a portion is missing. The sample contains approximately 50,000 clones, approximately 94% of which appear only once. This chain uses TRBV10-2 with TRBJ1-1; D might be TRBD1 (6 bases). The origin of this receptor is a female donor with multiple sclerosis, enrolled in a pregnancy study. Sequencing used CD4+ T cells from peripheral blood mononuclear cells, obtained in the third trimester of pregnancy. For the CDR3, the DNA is TGCGCCATAGCCGGGACAAAAAGATTGAACACTGAAGCTTTCTTT. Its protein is CAIAGTKRLNTEAFF.